The source of this T cell receptor beta chain is a study of blood T cells in healthy people across ages. A J-beta primer mix and a sample-barcoded 5' primer were used in a second PCR of about 7 to 12 cycles. Each sample yielded at least 3 million CDR3-containing paired-end reads. MiXCR, applied by TCRdb to the 5' RACE reads, yields one record per CDR3 protein. Altogether a few hundred thousand distinct CDR3 sequences are present, 50% to 60% being singletons, with the ten largest covering under 65%. The CDR3 has 16 amino acids. CDR1 and CDR2 from the germline V gene are SGHTA and FQGNSA. Trimming left V 4 bases short and J 5 bases short, with 20 bases between. This clonotype was found many times. Its target is unknown. The authors drew around 11 milliliters of peripheral blood from each donor. Study outcomes and limitations: More naive CD4+ cells and higher diversity marked long-lived donors relative to aged donors. Conclusively comparing naive with antigen-experienced cells was impossible with unsorted PBMCs.

Source material: blood. The chain carries TRBV7-2 and TRBJ1-2; no clear D. The sequence was obtained from a man aged 55 to 70 in good health. Here the CDR3 DNA reads TGTGCCAGCAGCTCAGATCAGAACGGGCCGATGTATGGCTACACCTTC. This codes for CASSSDQNGPMYGYTF. Variable domain in full (rest from reference TRBV7-2 and TRBJ1-2): GAGVSQSPSNKVTEKGKDVELRCDPISGHTALYWYRQSLGQGLEFLIYFQGNSAPDKSGLPSDRFSAERTGGSVSTLTIQRTQQEDSAVYLCASSSDQNGPMYGYTFGSGTRLTVV.